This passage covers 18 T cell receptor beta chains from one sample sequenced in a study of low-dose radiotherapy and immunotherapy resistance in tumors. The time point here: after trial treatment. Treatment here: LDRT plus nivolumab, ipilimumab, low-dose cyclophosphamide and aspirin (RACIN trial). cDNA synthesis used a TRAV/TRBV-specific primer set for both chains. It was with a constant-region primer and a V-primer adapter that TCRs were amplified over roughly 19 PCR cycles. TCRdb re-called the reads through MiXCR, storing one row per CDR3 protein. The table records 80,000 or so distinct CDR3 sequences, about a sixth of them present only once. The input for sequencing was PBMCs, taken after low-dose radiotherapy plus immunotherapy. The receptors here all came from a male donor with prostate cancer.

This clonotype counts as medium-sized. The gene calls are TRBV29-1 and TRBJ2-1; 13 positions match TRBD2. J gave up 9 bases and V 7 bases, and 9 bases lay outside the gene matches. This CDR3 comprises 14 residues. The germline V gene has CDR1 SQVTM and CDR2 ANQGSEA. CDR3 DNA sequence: TGCAGCGGTGGACTAGCGGGAGCCAGTAGTGAGCAGTTCTTC. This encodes CSGGLAGASSEQFF.

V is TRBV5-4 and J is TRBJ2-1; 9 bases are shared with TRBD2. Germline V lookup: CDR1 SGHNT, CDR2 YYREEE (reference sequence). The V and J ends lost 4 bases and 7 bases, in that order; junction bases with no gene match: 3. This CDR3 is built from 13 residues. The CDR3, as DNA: TGTGCCAGCAGCGCGGGAGGGGCGAATGAGCAGTTCTTC. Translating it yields CASSAGGANEQFF.

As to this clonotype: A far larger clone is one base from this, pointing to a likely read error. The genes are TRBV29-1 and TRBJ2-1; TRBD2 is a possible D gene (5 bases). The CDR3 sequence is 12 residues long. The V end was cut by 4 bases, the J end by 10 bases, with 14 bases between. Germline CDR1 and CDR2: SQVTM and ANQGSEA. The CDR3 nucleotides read TGCAGCGTTGCGAGGGTCTCCTACGAGCAGTTCTTC. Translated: CSVARVSYEQFF.

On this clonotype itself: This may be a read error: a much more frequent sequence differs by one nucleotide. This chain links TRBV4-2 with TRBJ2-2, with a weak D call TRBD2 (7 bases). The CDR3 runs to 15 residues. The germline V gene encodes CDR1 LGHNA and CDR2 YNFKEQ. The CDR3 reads CASSQDGGGTGEPFF. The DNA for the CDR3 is TGTGCCAGCAGCCAAGATGGGGGGGGCACCGGGGAGCCGTTTTTT.

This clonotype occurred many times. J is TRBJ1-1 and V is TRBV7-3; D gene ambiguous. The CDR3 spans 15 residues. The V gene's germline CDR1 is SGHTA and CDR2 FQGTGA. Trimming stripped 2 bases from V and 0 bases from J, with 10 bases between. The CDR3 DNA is TGTGCCAGCAGCTTATCCGGCGGTATGAACACTGAAGCTTTCTTT. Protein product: CASSLSGGMNTEAFF.

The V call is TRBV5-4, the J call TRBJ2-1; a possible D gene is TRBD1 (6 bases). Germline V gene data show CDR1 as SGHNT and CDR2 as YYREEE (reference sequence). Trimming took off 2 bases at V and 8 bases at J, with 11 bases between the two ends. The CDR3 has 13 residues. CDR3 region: CASSFKGVDEQFF. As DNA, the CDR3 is TGTGCCAGCAGCTTTAAGGGGGTTGATGAGCAGTTCTTC.

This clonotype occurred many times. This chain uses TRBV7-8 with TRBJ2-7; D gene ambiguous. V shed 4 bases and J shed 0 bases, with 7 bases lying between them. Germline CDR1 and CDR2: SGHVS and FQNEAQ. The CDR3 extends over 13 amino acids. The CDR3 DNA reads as TGTGCCAGCAGCTCGCGTAGCTCCTACGAGCAGTACTTC. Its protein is CASSSRSSYEQYF.

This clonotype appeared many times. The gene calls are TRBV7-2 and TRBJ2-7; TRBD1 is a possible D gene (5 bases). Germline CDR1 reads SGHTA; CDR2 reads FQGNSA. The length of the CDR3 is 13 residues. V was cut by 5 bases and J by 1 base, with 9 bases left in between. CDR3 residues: CASSLQVSYEQYF. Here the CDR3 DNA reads TGTGCCAGCAGCCTACAGGTGTCCTACGAGCAGTACTTC.

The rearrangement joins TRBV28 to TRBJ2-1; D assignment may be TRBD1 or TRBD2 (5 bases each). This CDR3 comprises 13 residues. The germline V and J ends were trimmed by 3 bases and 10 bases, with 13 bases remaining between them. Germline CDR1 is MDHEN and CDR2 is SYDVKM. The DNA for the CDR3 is TGTGCCAGCAGTTTTGGGGAGACAGCAGAGCAGTTCTTC. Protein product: CASSFGETAEQFF.

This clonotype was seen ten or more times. This chain's CDR3 is CASSRVPGPPENEQYF. The CDR3 coding sequence is TGTGCCAGCAGCCGCGTCCCGGGACCGCCCGAGAACGAGCAGTACTTC. This chain joins TRBV11-3 and TRBJ2-7; D possibly uses TRBD1 or TRBD2 (5 bases each). The CDR3 is made up of 16 amino acids. Germline V gene data show CDR1 as SGHNT and CDR2 as YENEEA. Trimming removed 5 bases from V and 5 bases from J, with 22 bases in between.

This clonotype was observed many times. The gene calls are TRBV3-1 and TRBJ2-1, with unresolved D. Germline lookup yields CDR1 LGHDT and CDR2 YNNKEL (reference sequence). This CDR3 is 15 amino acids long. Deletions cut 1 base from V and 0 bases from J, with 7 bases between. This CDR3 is CASSQGPSSYNEQFF. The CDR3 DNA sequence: TGTGCCAGCAGCCAAGGCCCTAGCTCCTACAATGAGCAGTTCTTC.

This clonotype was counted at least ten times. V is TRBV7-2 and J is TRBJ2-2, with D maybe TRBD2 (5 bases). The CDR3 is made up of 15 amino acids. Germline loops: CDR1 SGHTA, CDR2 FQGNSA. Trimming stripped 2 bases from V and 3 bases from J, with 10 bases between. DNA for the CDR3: TGTGCCAGCAGCTTACTGTCCGGGGACACCGGGGAGCTGTTTTTT. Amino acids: CASSLLSGDTGELFF. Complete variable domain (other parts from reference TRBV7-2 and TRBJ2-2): GAGVSQSPSNKVTEKGKDVELRCDPISGHTALYWYRQSLGQGLEFLIYFQGNSAPDKSGLPSDRFSAERTGGSVSTLTIQRTQQEDSAVYLCASSLLSGDTGELFFGEGSRLTVL.

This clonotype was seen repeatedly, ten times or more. The CDR3 DNA is TGTGCCAGCAGTGGTGGAGCCGGCTACACCTTC. Translated: CASSGGAGYTF. V usage is TRBV25-1 and J usage is TRBJ1-2, with unresolved D. Germline CDR1 reads MGHDK; CDR2 reads SYGVNS. This CDR3 spans 11 amino acids. V was cut by 4 bases and J by 8 bases, with 8 bases left in between.

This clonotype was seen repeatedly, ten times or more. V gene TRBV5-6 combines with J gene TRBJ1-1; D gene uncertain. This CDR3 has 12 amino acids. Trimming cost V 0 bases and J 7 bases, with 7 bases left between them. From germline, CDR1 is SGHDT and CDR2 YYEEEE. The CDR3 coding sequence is TGTGCCAGCAGCTTGGGCCGAGGTGAAGCTTTCTTT. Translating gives CASSLGRGEAFF. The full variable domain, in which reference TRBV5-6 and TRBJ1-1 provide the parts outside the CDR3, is DAGVTQSPTHLIKTRGQQVTLRCSPKSGHDTVSWYQQALGQGPQFIFQYYEEEERQRGNFPDRFSGHQFPNYSSELNVNALLLGDSALYLCASSLGRGEAFFGQGTRLTVV.

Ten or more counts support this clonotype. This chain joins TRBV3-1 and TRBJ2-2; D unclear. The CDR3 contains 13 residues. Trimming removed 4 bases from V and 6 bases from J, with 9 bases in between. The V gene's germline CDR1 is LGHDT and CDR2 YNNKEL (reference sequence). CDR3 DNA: TGTGCCAGCAGCCCGGTTAGATCCGGGGAGCTGTTTTTT. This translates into CASSPVRSGELFF.

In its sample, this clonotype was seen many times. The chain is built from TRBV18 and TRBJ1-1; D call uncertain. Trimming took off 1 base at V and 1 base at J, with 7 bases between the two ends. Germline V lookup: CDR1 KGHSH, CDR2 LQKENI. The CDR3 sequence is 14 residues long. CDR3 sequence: CASSPRGSNTEAFF. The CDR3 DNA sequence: TGTGCCAGCTCACCACGCGGCTCGAACACTGAAGCTTTCTTT.

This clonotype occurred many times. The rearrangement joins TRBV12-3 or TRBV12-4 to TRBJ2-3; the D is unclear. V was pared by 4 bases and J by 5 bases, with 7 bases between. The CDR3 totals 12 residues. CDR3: CASSSGLDTQYF. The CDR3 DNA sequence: TGTGCCAGCAGTTCCGGATTAGATACGCAGTATTTT.

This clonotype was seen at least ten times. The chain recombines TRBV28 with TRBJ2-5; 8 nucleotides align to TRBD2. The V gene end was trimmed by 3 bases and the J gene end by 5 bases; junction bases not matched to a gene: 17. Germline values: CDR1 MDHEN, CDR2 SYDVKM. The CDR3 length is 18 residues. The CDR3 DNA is TGTGCCAGCAGTTTGAGCGGGGGAGTGGTTACGAAGAGGGAGACCCAGTACTTC. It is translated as CASSLSGGVVTKRETQYF. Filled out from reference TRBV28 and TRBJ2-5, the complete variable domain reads DVKVTQSSRYLVKRTGEKVFLECVQDMDHENMFWYRQDPGLGLRLIYFSYDVKMKEKGDIPEGYSVSREKKERFSLILESASTNQTSMYLCASSLSGGVVTKRETQYFGPGTRLLVL.